Included here is one T cell receptor beta chain sequence, with context. The antigen remains undetermined. The data derive from a study of cytomegalovirus exposure and HLA in healthy donors. Study-wide results and limits: A highly shared variant cluster was judged a likely technical artifact. Reported results showed that the classifier diagnosed cytomegalovirus status with high specificity and sensitivity. Most sequenced TCRs were rare (though some public TCRs occurred in many donors).

Researchers ran the PCR with 60 Vbeta and 13 Jbeta primers. Profiling relied on immunoSEQ multiplex PCR, and the TCRdb table lists in-frame clones only, not all of them. The data show about 200,000 clones, around 73% seen once. Germline CDR1 reads MNHEY; CDR2 reads SMNVEV (reference sequence). Trimming left V 5 bases short and J 12 bases short, with 14 bases between. The CDR3 length is 13 residues. The sequencing input was PBMCs. The TCR sequence derives from a male donor in good health and CMV-seronegative. The chain is built from TRBV27 and TRBJ1-6; no clear D. DNA for the CDR3: TGTGCCAGCAGTCCCCGTGAGGGCGGACCCCTCCACTTT. Protein product: CASSPREGGPLHF.